A single sample gave rise to the 29 T cell receptor beta chains below, sequenced in a study of prognosis after radiotherapy for stage I lung cancer. Template was genomic DNA; TCR beta CDR3 amplified in two multiplex PCR rounds. Primers (each specific to one TRBV or TRBJ gene) were used in first-round PCR. From the multiplex PCR reads, TCRdb called clonotypes with MiXCR, one entry per CDR3 protein. The data contain some 60,000 distinct CDR3 sequences, approximately 26% of them singletons. The sample consisted of PBMCs, taken before or after stereotactic body radiation therapy (not recorded which). Receptors were obtained from a donor aged 50 or older with non-small cell lung cancer.

In its sample, this clonotype was seen once. Its ends do not fully match the called genes, so a read error is possible. The chain links TRBV6-5 to TRBJ2-7; D remains unclear. The germline V gene encodes CDR1 MNHEY and CDR2 SVGAGI. This CDR3 is built from 16 residues. The CDR3 region has the DNA TGTGCCAGCAGTTACTCCCGTGGGCAAATGTCCTACGAGCTGTACTTC. As protein: CASSYSRGQMSYELYF.

This clonotype qualifies as medium-sized. The J gene is TRBJ2-1, the V gene TRBV6-2 or TRBV6-3, with a tentative D call TRBD2 (6 bases). V lost 5 bases and J lost 6, with 14 bases in between. Germline CDR1 reads MNHEY; CDR2 reads SVGEGT. The CDR3 runs to 14 residues. The CDR3 spells CASSDPRRGNEQFF. As DNA, the CDR3 is TGTGCCAGCAGTGACCCTCGGCGGGGCAATGAGCAGTTCTTC.

This clonotype was picked up many times. The chain carries TRBV19 and TRBJ1-4; TRBD1 aligns across 8 bases. V dropped 8 bases and J dropped 7; count of bases not matched to a gene: 15. The CDR3 has 16 amino acids. Germline values: CDR1 LNHDA, CDR2 SQIVND (reference sequence). In DNA form, the CDR3 reads TGTGCCAGTGGCTCCTTACAGGGGGAGGACAGTGAAAAACTGTTTTTT. Its protein is CASGSLQGEDSEKLFF.

This clonotype was seen ten or more times. The chain has TRBV6-4 and TRBJ1-5; no clear D gene. V shed 7 bases and J shed 4 bases, with 8 bases lying between them. Germline V gene sequence: CDR1 MRHNA, CDR2 SNTAGT. The CDR3 is 12 residues long. DNA for the CDR3: TGTGCCAGCACCCTGGGGAATCAGCCCCAGCATTTT. This gives the protein CASTLGNQPQHF.

This clonotype has a count of ten or more. The junction shows a germline mismatch at one end, possibly a read error. The V call is TRBV20-1, the J call TRBJ1-1; 7 bases are a match to TRBD1. Germline CDR1 and CDR2: DFQATT and SNEGSKA (reference sequence). The CDR3 is 16 residues long. CDR3 bases: TGCAGTGCTCGAGACAGGGACAAAAACATGAACACTGAAGCTTTCTTT. It codes for CSARDRDKNMNTEAFF.

This clonotype was seen at least ten times. J is TRBJ1-4 and V is TRBV2; 7 positions match TRBD1. Per germline, CDR1 SNHLY and CDR2 FYNNEI. The J segment lost 0 bases and the V segment lost 10 bases, leaving 14 bases of the junction unmatched. The CDR3 has 17 amino acids. Here the CDR3 DNA reads TGTGCCACACGCCCACGACAGGGTCTCGCAACTAATGAAAAACTGTTTTTT. It codes for CATRPRQGLATNEKLFF.

The rearrangement uses TRBV6-1 and TRBJ1-2; 8 nucleotides align to TRBD1. CDR1 and CDR2 from the germline V gene are MNHNS and SASEGT. CDR3 length: 17 amino acids. J gave up 4 bases and V 5 bases, and 15 bases lay outside the gene matches. The CDR3 DNA sequence: TGTGCCAGCAGTCCACCTACTTACGACAGGGGCCGCTATGGCTACACCTTC. Translated: CASSPPTYDRGRYGYTF.

This clonotype was observed many times. The rearrangement uses TRBV4-1 and TRBJ1-5; 7 bases agree with TRBD1. CDR1 is MGHRA and CDR2 is YSYEKL in the germline V gene. With V trimmed by 0 bases and J by 9 bases, 11 bases remained unmatched. This CDR3 has 16 residues. CDR3 in amino acids: CASSQDRAGGRWPQHF. The CDR3 region has the DNA TGCGCCAGCAGCCAAGACCGGGCAGGGGGGCGTTGGCCCCAGCATTTT.

This clonotype was recorded many times. The CDR3 sequence is CASSVAQRSSYNEQFF. The DNA for the CDR3 is TGTGCCAGCAGCGTAGCTCAGCGGAGCTCCTACAATGAGCAGTTCTTC. V usage is TRBV9 and J usage is TRBJ2-1; maybe TRBD2 (5 bases). The V end lost 0 bases, the J end lost 0 bases, and 10 bases lay between the germline ends. Germline V CDR1 and CDR2: SGDLS, YYNGEE. The CDR3 has 16 amino acids.

This clonotype occurred many times. The chain employs TRBV10-3 and TRBJ2-7; 11 bases line up with TRBD2. CDR1 is ENHRY and CDR2 is SYGVKD in the germline V gene. The CDR3 is 15 amino acids. Trimming cost V 4 bases and J 0 bases; bases outside gene matches: 2. The CDR3 loop is CAISGGTSGSYEQYF. DNA for the CDR3: TGTGCCATCAGTGGGGGGACTAGCGGCTCCTACGAGCAGTACTTC.

By share, this clonotype counts as medium-sized (0.01 to 0.1%). The V call is TRBV27, the J call TRBJ2-1; D not certain. CDR1 and CDR2 (germline): MNHEY, SMNVEV (reference sequence). This CDR3 contains 13 residues. Trimming shortened V by 2 bases and J by 8 bases, and 10 bases separated the two germline ends. The CDR3 sequence: CASSLGPLDEQFF. DNA for the CDR3: TGTGCCAGCAGTTTAGGTCCGTTAGATGAGCAGTTCTTC.

This clonotype was seen at least ten times. The chain joins TRBV4-1 to TRBJ1-6; the D gene is possibly TRBD1 (5 bases). The ends were cut back, 3 bases at V and 10 bases at J, with 13 bases in the middle. The CDR3 loop spans 14 amino acids. Germline V lookup: CDR1 MGHRA, CDR2 YSYEKL. The CDR3 region is CASSHGQGRSPLHF. Here the CDR3 DNA reads TGCGCCAGCAGCCACGGGCAGGGACGATCACCCCTCCACTTT.

With respect to this clonotype: A read error is possible here, since a much larger clone lies one base away. V usage is TRBV6-2 or TRBV6-3 and J usage is TRBJ1-5; no firm D call. Germline loops: CDR1 MNHEY, CDR2 SVGEGT. The CDR3 is 13 residues long. The CDR3, as DNA: TGTGCCAGCAGTGAGACCGGGAATCATCCCCGGCATTTT. Translation gives CASSETGNHPRHF.

As concerns this clonotype: A much larger clone differs from this one at a single base, so this may be a read error. This chain links TRBV4-2 with TRBJ2-1; possible D gene TRBD2, 5 bases. CDR3 size: 14 residues. Germline V gene data show CDR1 as LGHNA and CDR2 as YNFKEQ. The CDR3, as DNA: TGTGCCAGCAACCAAGATCCGGGAAGGAATGAGCAGTTCTTC. Translating gives CASNQDPGRNEQFF.

This clonotype was detected a few times. This may arise from a read error, as a much more abundant clone is one base away. The CDR3 DNA reads TGTGCCAGCAGCTTGGCCCGAGCGGGGGCCAATGAGCAGTTCTTC. Residues: CASSLARAGANEQFF. The chain carries TRBV5-5 and TRBJ2-1, with 8 positions matching TRBD2. Per germline, CDR1 SGHKS and CDR2 YYEKEE (reference sequence). This CDR3 has 15 amino acids. V shed 0 bases and J 6 bases; nucleotides not matched to a gene: 5.

At least ten counts were recorded for this clonotype. The chain employs TRBV3-1 and TRBJ2-7; TRBD2 is a possible D gene (7 bases). Between the trimmed V and J ends, which lost 1 base and 5 bases, there was a span of 15 bases. The germline gives CDR1 LGHDT, CDR2 YNNKEL (reference sequence). CDR3 length equals 15 residues. The CDR3 loop is CASSQGGGGRHEQYF. In DNA, the CDR3 is TGTGCCAGCAGCCAAGGAGGGGGGGGGCGTCACGAGCAGTACTTC.

This clonotype was detected ten times or more. V is TRBV29-1 and J is TRBJ2-2; the match to TRBD2 covers 9 bases. The V gene end was trimmed by 7 bases and the J gene end by 6 bases; junction bases not matched to a gene: 6. The CDR3 consists of 13 residues. Germline CDR1 reads SQVTM; CDR2 reads ANQGSEA. The CDR3: CSARVAGAGELFF. CDR3 DNA sequence: TGCAGCGCGCGGGTAGCGGGGGCCGGGGAGCTGTTTTTT.

There are many counts of this clonotype. The CDR3 region is CASTLGTGNQPQHF. DNA for the CDR3: TGTGCCAGTACCCTAGGGACTGGCAATCAGCCCCAGCATTTT. This chain joins TRBV19 and TRBJ1-5, with TRBD1 as a possible D gene (5 bases). Trimming cost V 7 bases and J 2 bases, with 12 bases left between them. Per germline, CDR1 LNHDA and CDR2 SQIVND (reference sequence). CDR3 length: 14 residues.

V gene TRBV6-1 combines with J gene TRBJ1-4, with D unresolved. V was cut by 6 bases and J by 5 bases, with 13 bases left in between. Germline V lookup: CDR1 MNHNS, CDR2 SASEGT. The CDR3 runs 14 residues. The CDR3 loop is CASSLQGSNEKLFF. As DNA, the CDR3 is TGTGCCAGCAGCCTCCAAGGTTCCAATGAAAAACTGTTTTTT.

As for this clonotype: This likely stems from a read error, as it lies one base from a far larger clone. V gene TRBV6-2 or TRBV6-3 combines with J gene TRBJ2-1, with a tentative D call TRBD1 (6 bases). Between the trimmed V and J ends, which lost 5 bases and 6 bases, there was a span of 14 bases. The germline CDR1 and CDR2 sequences are MNHEY and SVGEGT. The CDR3 sequence is 14 residues long. The CDR3 nucleotides read TGTGCCAGCAGTCCGGGACACGGCCCCAATGAGCAGTTCTTC. Residues: CASSPGHGPNEQFF.

There are a few counts of this clonotype. This may arise from a read error, as a much more abundant clone is one base away. The chain recombines TRBV29-1 with TRBJ2-2, with D possibly matching TRBD2 (5 bases). This CDR3 comprises 13 residues. Germline lookup yields CDR1 SQVTM and CDR2 ANQGSEA. The V end was cut by 7 bases, the J end by 1 base, with 10 bases between. CDR3 DNA: TGCAGCGCCCGGGAAGGGAACACCGGGGAGCTGTTTTTT. Amino acid sequence: CSAREGNTGELFF.

This clonotype occurred many times. This sequence joins TRBV15 and TRBJ2-7; tentative D call: TRBD2 (6 bases). Germline loops: CDR1 LNHNV, CDR2 YYDKDF (reference sequence). The V end was cut by 0 bases, the J end by 3 bases, with 12 bases between. The CDR3 extends over 15 amino acids. The CDR3 protein is CATSRDRGVFYEQYF. The CDR3 DNA is TGTGCCACCAGCAGAGATCGCGGGGTTTTCTACGAGCAGTACTTC.

Of note for this clonotype: Being one base from a much bigger clone, this may be a read error. V is TRBV6-2 or TRBV6-3 and J is TRBJ2-5; D not resolved. CDR3 length equals 16 residues. Germline CDR1 reads MNHEY; CDR2 reads SVGEGT. V was clipped by 0 bases and J by 0 bases, with 11 bases between them. CDR3 amino acids: CASSYSGRSYQETQYF. In DNA form, the CDR3 reads TGTGCCAGCAGTTACTCGGGTAGATCGTACCAAGAGACCCAGTACTTC.

This clonotype was detected ten times or more. V usage is TRBV18 and J usage is TRBJ2-7; 8 bases are a match to TRBD1. CDR3 length: 14 residues. Germline CDR1 KGHSH, CDR2 LQKENI. The V gene end was trimmed by 3 bases and the J gene end by 3 bases; junction bases not matched to a gene: 4. As DNA, the CDR3 is TGTGCCAGCTCACCCGGGACAGGACGCTACGAGCAGTACTTC. Its protein is CASSPGTGRYEQYF. Full variable domain (remainder filled in from reference TRBV18 and TRBJ2-7): NAGVMQNPRHLVRRRGQEARLRCSPMKGHSHVYWYRQLPEEGLKFMVYLQKENIIDESGMPKERFSAEFPKEGPSILRIQQVVRGDSAAYFCASSPGTGRYEQYFGPGTRLTVT.

A note on this clonotype: A read error is the likely source, as a far larger clone sits one nucleotide away. The chain is built from TRBV6-2 or TRBV6-3 and TRBJ1-1, with D possibly being TRBD1 (6 bases). The CDR3 is 11 amino acids. Germline-derived CDR1 and CDR2 are MNHEY and SVGEGT. The CDR3 sequence: CASRGGAESFF. As DNA, the CDR3 is TGTGCCAGCAGGGGGGGGGCTGAATCTTTCTTT.

The table lists this clonotype with many counts. The gene calls are TRBV13 and TRBJ2-7; 7 nucleotides line up with TRBD2. J gave up 4 bases and V 5 bases, and 11 bases lay outside the gene matches. Germline CDR1 is PRHDT and CDR2 is FYEKMQ (reference sequence). The CDR3 sequence is 15 residues long. CDR3 residues: CASSQGGGLSYEQYF. In DNA form, the CDR3 reads TGTGCCAGCAGCCAAGGCGGGGGACTTTCTTACGAGCAGTACTTC.

In the case of this clonotype: A far larger clone is a single base away, which makes a read error likely. The CDR3 does not end in the conserved phenylalanine or tryptophan, so this is likely a read error. The chain is built from TRBV6-4 and TRBJ1-2; D is perhaps TRBD1 (5 bases). The length of the CDR3 is 16 residues. Trimming shortened V by 6 bases and J by 6 bases, and 23 bases separated the two germline ends. Germline V lookup: CDR1 MRHNA, CDR2 SNTAGT. CDR3 in DNA: TGTGCCAGCAGCCCCTCGGGACCGTCTGCCGGGCATGGCTACACCCTC. Translating gives CASSPSGPSAGHGYTL.

This chain links TRBV2 with TRBJ1-2, with TRBD1 identical over 7 bases. The CDR3 totals 15 residues. The trim removed 5 bases at V and 3 bases at J, leaving 9 bases unmatched. Germline V gives CDR1 SNHLY, CDR2 FYNNEI. The CDR3 sequence is CASSPGTAIDYGYTF. The CDR3 DNA reads as TGTGCCAGCAGTCCCGGGACAGCCATCGACTATGGCTACACCTTC. The complete variable domain, with remaining parts taken from reference TRBV2 and TRBJ1-2, reads EPEVTQTPSHQVTQMGQEVILRCVPISNHLYFYWYRQILGQKVEFLVSFYNNEISEKSEIFDDQFSVERPDGSNFTLKIRSTKLEDSAMYFCASSPGTAIDYGYTFGSGTRLTVV.

As concerns this clonotype: The junction does not match germline at one end; this may be a read error. The V call is TRBV12-3 or TRBV12-4, the J call TRBJ2-7, with 8 bases matching TRBD1. The CDR3 has 14 amino acids. CDR3 DNA: TGTGCCAGCACCGAGGACAGGGAGGCTCAAGAGCAATACTTC. Its translation: CASTEDREAQEQYF.